This TCR beta chain stems from a study of T cells in Graves' hyperthyroidism and ophthalmopathy. Amplified regions were TCR beta CDR3 sequences from RNA transcripts. The HTBI set primed first-round TCR CDR3 RT-PCR. TCRdb independently ran MiXCR on the multiplex PCR reads; one entry per CDR3 protein. The sample includes approximately 330,000 distinct CDR3 sequences, about an eighth of them seen just once. At least ten counts were recorded for this clonotype. Its matching antigen is unknown. V lost 0 bases and J lost 4, with 7 bases in between. The CDR3 sequence is 13 residues long. Germline V gene sequence: CDR1 MNHEY, CDR2 SMNVEV (reference sequence). Inclusion characteristics of ophthalmopathy patients comprised a Clinical Activity Score of at least 3, a NOSPECS grade of at least 4, and duration under 3 months. Uncontrolled infections, other autoimmune diseases, pregnancy or lactation led to exclusion of patients. Together with thyroid ultrasound, orbital computed tomography, serum thyroxine and TRAb, clinical symptoms were used for diagnoses.

Broader study findings: Among thyroid clonotypes expanded above 0.001, most also appeared in blood.

This chain links TRBV27 with TRBJ2-7; perhaps D is TRBD1 or TRBD2 (5 bases each). The source of this sequence is a middle-aged woman with Graves' ophthalmopathy. The sample consisted of blood. Here the CDR3 DNA reads TGTGCCAGCAGTTTATCGGGGGAATACGAGCAGTACTTC. Protein: CASSLSGEYEQYF.